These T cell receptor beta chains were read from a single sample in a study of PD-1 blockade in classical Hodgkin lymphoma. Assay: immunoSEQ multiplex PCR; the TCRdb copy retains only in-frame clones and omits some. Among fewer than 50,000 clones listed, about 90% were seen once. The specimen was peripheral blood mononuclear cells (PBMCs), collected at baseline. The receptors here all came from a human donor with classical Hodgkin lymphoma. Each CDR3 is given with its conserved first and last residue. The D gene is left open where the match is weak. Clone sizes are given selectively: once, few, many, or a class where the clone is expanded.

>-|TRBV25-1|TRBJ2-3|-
TGTGCCAGCAGCCTAGGAGTTCGCACAGATACGCAGTATTTT
CASSLGVRTDTQYF
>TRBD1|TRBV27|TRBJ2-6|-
TGTGCCAGCAGTTTTTTGGGACAGGGTAAGGGTGGGGCCAACGTCCTGACTTTC
CASSFLGQGKGGANVLTF
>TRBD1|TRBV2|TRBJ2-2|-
TGTGCCAGCGACTCCGGGACAGGGCTCACCGGGGAGCTGTTTTTT
CASDSGTGLTGELFF
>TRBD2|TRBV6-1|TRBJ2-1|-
TGTGCCAGCAGTGATTCTAGCGGGGGCGCCTACAATGAGCAGTTCTTC
CASSDSSGGAYNEQFF
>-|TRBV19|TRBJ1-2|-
TGTGCCAGTAGTACGGGTCAGGATAACTATGGCTACACCTTC
CASSTGQDNYGYTF
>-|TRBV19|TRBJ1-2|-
TGTGCCAGTAGTCCGAGGACGGAGAACTATGGCTACACCTTC
CASSPRTENYGYTF
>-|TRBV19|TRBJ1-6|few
TGTGCCACCATGGAGAGGGCCCCTTCACCCCTCCACTTT
CATMERAPSPLHF
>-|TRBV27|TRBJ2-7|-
TGTGCCAGCAGTCCGGGAACCTACGAGCAGTACTTC
CASSPGTYEQYF
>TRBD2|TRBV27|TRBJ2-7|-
TGTGCCAGCAGTTTAAGGACTAGCCTTGCCTACGAGCAGTACTTC
CASSLRTSLAYEQYF
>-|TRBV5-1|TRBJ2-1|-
TGCGCCAGCAGTCCGGAGGGACGCTACAATGAGCAGTTCTTC
CASSPEGRYNEQFF
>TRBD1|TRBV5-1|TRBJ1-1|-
TGCGCCAGCACCCTGGCCCGGGCAGGGGGTGAAGCTTTCTTT
CASTLARAGGEAFF
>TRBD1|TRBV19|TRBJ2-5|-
TGTGCCAGTAGTATTATCGGACAGGGGACAGAGACCCAGTACTTC
CASSIIGQGTETQYF
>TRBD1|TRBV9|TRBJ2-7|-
TGTGCCAGCAGAATGCCCGGGACAGATCCCTACGAGCAGTACTTC
CASRMPGTDPYEQYF